This T cell receptor (beta chain) was recovered during a study of T-cell reconstitution after alpha-beta-depleted transplantation in children. Study findings and constraints: There were reportedly several hundred expanded graft clones from which alpha-beta T cells came about two months after transplant. T cells produced anew were the main source of T-cell counts and diversity one year after transplant. It was surviving recipient T cells and thymic progenitors that gave some patients high TCRbeta diversity at day 60.

Preparing the TCRbeta library involved the use of unique molecular identifiers. MiXCR was run by TCRdb on the PCR reads, yielding one entry per CDR3 protein. The sample carries about 240,000 distinct CDR3 sequences, about 25% recorded once. About this clonotype: Its antigen is not known.

The germline CDR1 and CDR2 sequences are LNHDA and SQIVND (reference sequence). The CDR3 contains 16 residues. Trimming stripped 5 bases from V and 9 bases from J, with 23 bases between. This TCR was recovered from a girl aged 2 to 9 with Fanconi anemia, due to receive a stem cell transplant. The specimen was PBMCs, collected before TCRalphabeta/CD19-depleted stem cell transplant. This sequence joins TRBV19 and TRBJ2-1; TRBD2 is a possible D gene (6 bases). The CDR3 DNA sequence: TGTGCCAGTAGTTTCTACCCGTCGGGAGTTGGGGTTGAGCAGTTCTTC. Translating it yields CASSFYPSGVGVEQFF.